This entry lists 29 T cell receptor beta chains sequenced from one sample in a study of shared clonotypes between healthy human individuals. Method: immunoSEQ multiplex PCR; TCRdb's copy keeps in-frame clones and lacks some. The sample lists fewer than 1 million clones; 96% were seen once. CD45RO-negative CD8 cells positively selected for CCR7 made up the naive population, which excluded terminally differentiated effector memory CD45RA+ cells. Sequencing was performed on naive CD8+ T cells sorted from blood. These receptors originate from a man younger than 45 in good health.

This clone has only one observation. Other DNA sequences in this sample translate to the same CDR3. The chain uses TRBV14 and TRBJ2-7, with TRBD1 as a possible D gene (5 bases). This CDR3 spans 14 amino acids. Germline loops: CDR1 SGHDN, CDR2 FVKESK. V lost 2 bases and J 2 bases, leaving 10 bases between the germline ends. CDR3 nucleotides: TGTGCCAGCAGCCAATCAGGCAGGGCCTACGAGCAGTACTTC. Amino acid sequence: CASSQSGRAYEQYF.

The rearrangement links TRBV16 to TRBJ2-1, with 10 bases matching TRBD2. This CDR3 has 16 residues. J lost 3 bases, V lost 0 bases, and 2 bases had no gene match. Germline-derived CDR1 and CDR2 are KGHSY and FQNENV. The CDR3 here is CASSQSGTSDYNEQFF. The DNA of the CDR3 is TGTGCCAGCAGCCAATCGGGGACTAGCGACTACAATGAGCAGTTCTTC.

This chain joins TRBV5-1 and TRBJ2-7, with a possible D match to TRBD2 (6 bases). V was cut by 4 bases and J by 6 bases, with 20 bases left in between. This CDR3 region has 15 residues. CDR1 is SGHRS, CDR2 YFSETQ, per germline. The CDR3 protein is CASSQYTGSFGEQYF. The DNA of the CDR3 is TGCGCCAGCAGCCAGTATACCGGGAGCTTCGGCGAGCAGTACTTC.

The CDR3 spells CASSSDRVFEQYF. The DNA of the CDR3 is TGTGCCAGCAGTTCCGACAGGGTTTTCGAGCAGTACTTC. The chain uses TRBV28 and TRBJ2-7; TRBD1 aligns across 7 bases. V dropped 4 bases and J dropped 6; count of bases not matched to a gene: 6. CDR3 size: 13 residues. Germline lookup yields CDR1 MDHEN and CDR2 SYDVKM.

V usage is TRBV4-1 and J usage is TRBJ2-2, with D uncertain. V lost 0 bases to trimming and J lost 7 bases, with 9 bases between them. The CDR3 covers 14 residues. Germline V gene lookup returns CDR1 MGHRA and CDR2 YSYEKL. The CDR3 DNA reads as TGCGCCAGCAGCCAAGAGGGCGTTTTCGGGGAGCTGTTTTTT. Protein sequence: CASSQEGVFGELFF.

This chain uses TRBV5-1 with TRBJ2-3; 7 bases agree with TRBD1. J lost 2 bases, V lost 4 bases, and 1 base had no gene match. Germline V lookup: CDR1 SGHRS, CDR2 YFSETQ. The CDR3 consists of 13 residues. Written as DNA, the CDR3 is TGCGCCAGCAGCGGGACAGACACAGATACGCAGTATTTT. As protein: CASSGTDTDTQYF. The entire variable domain, with the rest obtained from reference TRBV5-1 and TRBJ2-3, is as follows: KAGVTQTPRYLIKTRGQQVTLSCSPISGHRSVSWYQQTPGQGLQFLFEYFSETQRNKGNFPGRFSGRQFSNSRSEMNVSTLELGDSALYLCASSGTDTDTQYFGPGTRLTVL.

The chain combines TRBV5-1 with TRBJ2-5; TRBD1 is a possible D gene (6 bases). V lost 4 bases to trimming and J lost 3 bases, with 13 bases between them. The CDR3 loop spans 14 amino acids. CDR1 and CDR2 (germline): SGHRS, YFSETQ. The CDR3 sequence: CASSPGQSEETQYF. In DNA, the CDR3 is TGCGCCAGCAGCCCCGGACAGAGCGAAGAGACCCAGTACTTC.

V gene TRBV27 combines with J gene TRBJ2-7, with D maybe TRBD2 (6 bases). CDR1 and CDR2 from the germline V gene are MNHEY and SMNVEV (reference sequence). V gave up 2 bases and J gave up 4 bases, with 12 bases separating them. The CDR3 covers 14 residues. CDR3 DNA sequence: TGTGCCAGCAGTTTAGGCGGGAATCCTTACGAGCAGTACTTC. The encoded protein is CASSLGGNPYEQYF.

CDR3 loop: CASRADLQGIAEAFF. DNA of the CDR3: TGTGCCAGCAGGGCCGATCTACAGGGGATTGCTGAAGCTTTCTTT. The chain has TRBV27 and TRBJ1-1; 7 nucleotides match TRBD1. There are 15 residues in the CDR3. The V gene end was trimmed by 6 bases and the J gene end by 6 bases; junction bases not matched to a gene: 13. Germline CDR1 and CDR2: MNHEY and SMNVEV (reference sequence).

The chain carries TRBV11-2 and TRBJ2-7; D is unclear. Germline V gene lookup returns CDR1 SGHAT and CDR2 FQNNGV. The CDR3 has 13 residues. The V gene lost 5 bases and the J gene lost 5 bases, with 13 bases spanning the gap. The CDR3, as DNA: TGTGCCAGCAGCCCTCCCGTATTCAACGAGCAGTACTTC. Encoded protein: CASSPPVFNEQYF.

The chain joins TRBV4-1 to TRBJ2-7, with D tentatively TRBD2 (5 bases). Trimming took 4 bases from V and 0 from J, leaving 13 bases between them. The CDR3 loop spans 15 amino acids. Germline CDR1 is MGHRA and CDR2 is YSYEKL. In nucleotides, the CDR3 is TGCGCCAGCAGCCTTAGGACTGCGAGCTCCTACGAGCAGTACTTC. It translates to CASSLRTASSYEQYF.

The chain uses TRBV7-9 and TRBJ2-1; D possibly uses TRBD1 or TRBD2 (5 bases each). Trimming took off 4 bases at V and 7 bases at J, with 14 bases between the two ends. Germline CDR1 is SEHNR and CDR2 is FQNEAQ (reference sequence). The CDR3 extends over 14 amino acids. The DNA for the CDR3 is TGTGCCAGCAGCTCATCCGGGGCAGGGAATGAGCAGTTCTTC. It codes for CASSSSGAGNEQFF.

The chain carries TRBV7-9 and TRBJ2-7; unclear D gene. Germline V gene data show CDR1 as SEHNR and CDR2 as FQNEAQ (reference sequence). V was trimmed by 3 bases and J by 3 bases, leaving 9 bases between them. The CDR3 spans 13 residues. In DNA form, the CDR3 reads TGTGCCAGCAGCTTCGACGGAATCTACGAGCAGTACTTC. This translates into CASSFDGIYEQYF.

The rearrangement uses TRBV11-3 and TRBJ2-2, with 11 positions matching TRBD2. Germline V lookup: CDR1 SGHNT, CDR2 YENEEA. The CDR3 has 16 residues. Trimming removed 4 bases from V and 3 bases from J; junction bases left unmatched: 4. The CDR3 spells CASSSPGLADTGELFF. The CDR3 DNA is TGTGCCAGCAGCTCTCCGGGACTAGCGGACACCGGGGAGCTGTTTTTT.

V is TRBV18 and J is TRBJ2-7; D gene ambiguous. Germline values: CDR1 KGHSH, CDR2 LQKENI. Trimming removed 6 bases at V and 5 bases at J, with 23 bases between. The CDR3 extends over 16 amino acids. CDR3 region: CASSPPDSLVPHEQYF. In DNA, the CDR3 is TGTGCCAGCTCGCCGCCAGACTCTCTAGTTCCCCACGAGCAGTACTTC. The full variable domain, completed using reference TRBV18 and TRBJ2-7, is NAGVMQNPRHLVRRRGQEARLRCSPMKGHSHVYWYRQLPEEGLKFMVYLQKENIIDESGMPKERFSAEFPKEGPSILRIQQVVRGDSAAYFCASSPPDSLVPHEQYFGPGTRLTVT.

This clone appeared a single time. The rearrangement joins TRBV27 to TRBJ1-5; a weak D match, TRBD1 (6 bases). Germline V gene lookup returns CDR1 MNHEY and CDR2 SMNVEV (reference sequence). Trimming shortened V by 5 bases and J by 4 bases, and 12 bases separated the two germline ends. This CDR3 region has 14 residues. Written as DNA, the CDR3 is TGTGCCAGCAGTACGAACAGGGTTAATCAGCCCCAGCATTTT. Its protein is CASSTNRVNQPQHF.

The table lists this clone with a count of one. The chain combines TRBV7-9 with TRBJ2-3; D not certain. V dropped 3 bases and J dropped 0 bases, with 16 bases sitting between them. Germline lookup yields CDR1 SEHNR and CDR2 FQNEAQ (reference sequence). The CDR3 loop spans 17 amino acids. CDR3 sequence (DNA): TGTGCCAGCAGCTTTCCACGTTCGACCCCTAGCACAGATACGCAGTATTTT. Encoded protein: CASSFPRSTPSTDTQYF.

V gene TRBV9 combines with J gene TRBJ1-2; 9 nucleotides line up with TRBD1. The germline gives CDR1 SGDLS, CDR2 YYNGEE. With V trimmed by 4 bases and J by 6 bases, 7 bases remained unmatched. CDR3 length equals 14 residues. The CDR3 bases are TGTGCCAGCAGCCCCCGGGACAGGGTCCATGGCTACACCTTC. Amino acid sequence: CASSPRDRVHGYTF.

V is TRBV7-9 and J is TRBJ2-7; possible D gene TRBD1, 6 bases. Trimming removed 0 bases at V and 6 bases at J, with 12 bases between. Germline CDR1 reads SEHNR; CDR2 reads FQNEAQ (reference sequence). The CDR3 runs 14 residues. The CDR3 coding sequence is TGTGCCAGCAGCTTAGCGGGGACACGGAGCGAGCAGTACTTC. Translating it yields CASSLAGTRSEQYF.

This sequence joins TRBV7-6 and TRBJ2-3; D gene uncertain. Germline assignment: CDR1 SGHVS and CDR2 FNYEAQ. The CDR3 totals 14 residues. V lost 4 bases and J 2 bases, leaving 10 bases between the germline ends. CDR3 protein: CASSSPLSTDTQYF. In DNA form, the CDR3 reads TGTGCCAGCAGCTCGCCTCTATCCACAGATACGCAGTATTTT.

This rearrangement joins TRBV27 to TRBJ2-1, with D perhaps assigned TRBD1 or TRBD2 (5 bases each). Per germline, CDR1 MNHEY and CDR2 SMNVEV (reference sequence). The CDR3 is 15 residues long. Between the trimmed V and J ends, which lost 5 bases and 2 bases, there was a span of 13 bases. The CDR3 loop is CASSPGTIAYNEQFF. CDR3 DNA sequence: TGTGCCAGCAGTCCGGGGACCATAGCCTACAATGAGCAGTTCTTC.

The chain links TRBV7-9 to TRBJ2-7; tentatively, D is TRBD2 (6 bases). The CDR3 has 14 amino acids. V lost 3 bases, J lost 2 bases, and 11 bases lay in between. Germline CDR1 is SEHNR and CDR2 is FQNEAQ (reference sequence). This CDR3 is CASSLDYAPYEQYF. DNA of the CDR3: TGTGCCAGCAGCTTGGACTATGCCCCCTACGAGCAGTACTTC.

The chain is built from TRBV2 and TRBJ1-1; tentative D call: TRBD1 (6 bases). Trimming took 6 bases from V and 4 from J, leaving 18 bases between them. The germline CDR1 and CDR2 sequences are SNHLY and FYNNEI. The CDR3 extends over 15 amino acids. CDR3 nucleotides: TGTGCCAGCAGCCCCGAGGGGGGAATCGGCACTGAAGCTTTCTTT. It translates to CASSPEGGIGTEAFF.

This clone appeared once. The chain uses TRBV7-9 and TRBJ2-7; no clear D gene. Germline lookup yields CDR1 SEHNR and CDR2 FQNEAQ (reference sequence). V gave up 5 bases and J gave up 0 bases, with 14 bases separating them. This CDR3 spans 15 amino acids. This CDR3 reads CASSAWTDSSYEQYF. As DNA, the CDR3 is TGTGCCAGCAGCGCTTGGACCGATAGCTCCTACGAGCAGTACTTC.

This rearrangement joins TRBV6-1 to TRBJ2-7; TRBD1 matches 9 bases. The CDR3 is 14 amino acids. Germline-derived CDR1 and CDR2 are MNHNS and SASEGT. Germline trimming cut 6 bases from V and 5 bases from J; bases unmatched to any gene: 8. The CDR3 bases are TGTGCCAGCAGCCAAGGACAGGGGTTAGACGAGCAGTACTTC. Its protein product is CASSQGQGLDEQYF.

The chain employs TRBV29-1 and TRBJ2-7; no clear D. V dropped 6 bases and J dropped 0 bases, with 9 bases sitting between them. CDR1 is SQVTM and CDR2 is ANQGSEA in the germline V gene. The CDR3 has 12 amino acids. DNA for the CDR3: TGCAGCGTGGTGGCGGACTCCTACGAGCAGTACTTC. Protein product: CSVVADSYEQYF.

This clone has just a few counts. The rearrangement joins TRBV29-1 to TRBJ2-1, with TRBD1 matching 7 bases. Losses at the gene ends were 0 bases for V and 4 bases for J; bases not matched to a gene: 3. CDR3 length: 14 residues. The germline V gene has CDR1 SQVTM and CDR2 ANQGSEA. As DNA, the CDR3 is TGCAGCGTTGAAGACCGGGACAGATACAATGAGCAGTTCTTC. Amino acid sequence: CSVEDRDRYNEQFF.

The V call is TRBV6-1, the J call TRBJ1-5; a possible D gene is TRBD1 (6 bases). Germline V gene lookup returns CDR1 MNHNS and CDR2 SASEGT. With 2 bases removed from V and 0 bases from J, the gap between germline ends came to 17 bases. The CDR3 is 18 amino acids. CDR3 coding DNA: TGTGCCAGCAGTGAACAAAGAGGCAGGGGCTATAGCAATCAGCCCCAGCATTTT. Encoded protein: CASSEQRGRGYSNQPQHF.

V is TRBV4-2 and J is TRBJ2-3; 10 bases map to TRBD1. After removal of 4 bases from V and 1 base from J, the junction contained 17 bases not matched to a gene. Germline CDR1 and CDR2: LGHNA and YNFKEQ. This CDR3 has 20 amino acids. The CDR3 DNA reads TGTGCCAGCAGCCCCAGGGACAGGGGTGAGGTGCTCGCGGGCACAGATACGCAGTATTTT. This translates into CASSPRDRGEVLAGTDTQYF.